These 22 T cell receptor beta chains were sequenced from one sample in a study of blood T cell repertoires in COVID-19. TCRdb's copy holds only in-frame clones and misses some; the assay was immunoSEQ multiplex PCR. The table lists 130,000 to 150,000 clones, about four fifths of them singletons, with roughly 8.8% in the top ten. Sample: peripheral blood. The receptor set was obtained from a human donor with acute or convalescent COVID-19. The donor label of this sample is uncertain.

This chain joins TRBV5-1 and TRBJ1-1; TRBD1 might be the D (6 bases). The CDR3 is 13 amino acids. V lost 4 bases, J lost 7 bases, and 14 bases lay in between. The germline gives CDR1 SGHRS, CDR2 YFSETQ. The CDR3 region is CASSVGHQNEAFF. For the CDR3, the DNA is TGCGCCAGCAGCGTGGGACATCAGAATGAAGCTTTCTTT.

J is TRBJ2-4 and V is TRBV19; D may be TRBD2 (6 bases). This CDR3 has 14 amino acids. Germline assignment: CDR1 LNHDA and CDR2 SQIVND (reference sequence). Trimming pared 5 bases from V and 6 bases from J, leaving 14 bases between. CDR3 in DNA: TGTGCCAGTAGTCCGTACGGAGGGGTAAACATTCAGTACTTC. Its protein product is CASSPYGGVNIQYF.

The CDR3 region is CASKTTANSPLHF. CDR3 coding DNA: TGTGCCAGTAAGACAACAGCTAATTCACCCCTCCACTTT. The chain has TRBV19 and TRBJ1-6; D is ambiguous. The CDR3 is made up of 13 amino acids. Trimming stripped 7 bases from V and 6 bases from J, with 10 bases between. Germline-derived CDR1 and CDR2 are LNHDA and SQIVND (reference sequence).

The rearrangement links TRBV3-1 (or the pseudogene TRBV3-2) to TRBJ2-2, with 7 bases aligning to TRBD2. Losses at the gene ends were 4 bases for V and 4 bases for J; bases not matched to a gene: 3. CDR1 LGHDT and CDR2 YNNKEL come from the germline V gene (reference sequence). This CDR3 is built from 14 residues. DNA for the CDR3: TGTGCCAGCAGCCTTTGGGGGGGCACCGGGGAGCTGTTTTTT. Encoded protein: CASSLWGGTGELFF.

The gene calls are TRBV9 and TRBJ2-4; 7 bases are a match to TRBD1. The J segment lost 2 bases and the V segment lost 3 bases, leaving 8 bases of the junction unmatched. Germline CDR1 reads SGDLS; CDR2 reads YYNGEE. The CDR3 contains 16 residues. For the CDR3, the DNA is TGTGCCAGCAGCGCAGGGGGTGGACTTTCCAAAAACATTCAGTACTTC. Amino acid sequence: CASSAGGGLSKNIQYF.

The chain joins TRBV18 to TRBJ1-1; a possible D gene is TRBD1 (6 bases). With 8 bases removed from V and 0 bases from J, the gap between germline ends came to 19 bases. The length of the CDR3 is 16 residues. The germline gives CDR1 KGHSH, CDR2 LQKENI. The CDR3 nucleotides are TGTGCCAGCCTGGGGGCAGACAGAGCCATGAACACTGAAGCTTTCTTT. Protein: CASLGADRAMNTEAFF.

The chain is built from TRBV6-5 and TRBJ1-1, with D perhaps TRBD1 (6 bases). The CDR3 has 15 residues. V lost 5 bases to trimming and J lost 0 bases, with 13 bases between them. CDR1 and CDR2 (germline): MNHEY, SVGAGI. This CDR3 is CASSTGQRMNTEAFF. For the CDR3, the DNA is TGTGCCAGCAGTACTGGACAGAGAATGAACACTGAAGCTTTCTTT.

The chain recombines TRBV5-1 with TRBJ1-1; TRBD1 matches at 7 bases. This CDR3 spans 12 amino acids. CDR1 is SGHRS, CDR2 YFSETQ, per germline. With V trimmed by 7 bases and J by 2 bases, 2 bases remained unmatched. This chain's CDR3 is CASRQGNTEAFF. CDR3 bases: TGCGCCAGCCGACAGGGAAACACTGAAGCTTTCTTT.

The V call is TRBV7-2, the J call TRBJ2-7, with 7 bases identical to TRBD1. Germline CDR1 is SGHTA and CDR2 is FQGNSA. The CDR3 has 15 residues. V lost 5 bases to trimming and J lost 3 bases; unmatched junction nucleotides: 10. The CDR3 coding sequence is TGTGCCAGCAGCCTGACCGGGACAGTAGACTACGAGCAGTACTTC. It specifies CASSLTGTVDYEQYF.

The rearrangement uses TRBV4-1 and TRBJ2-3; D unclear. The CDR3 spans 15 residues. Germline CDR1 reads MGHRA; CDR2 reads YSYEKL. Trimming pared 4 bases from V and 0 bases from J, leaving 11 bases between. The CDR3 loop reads CASSPSPASTDTQYF. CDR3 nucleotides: TGCGCCAGCAGCCCCAGTCCTGCTAGCACAGATACGCAGTATTTT.

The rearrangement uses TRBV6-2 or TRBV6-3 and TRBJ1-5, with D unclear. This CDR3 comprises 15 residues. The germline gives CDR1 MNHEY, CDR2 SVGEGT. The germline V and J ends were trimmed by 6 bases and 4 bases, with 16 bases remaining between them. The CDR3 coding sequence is TGTGCCAGCAGCACCGGACTGAGTGGGAATCAGCCCCAGCATTTT. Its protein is CASSTGLSGNQPQHF.

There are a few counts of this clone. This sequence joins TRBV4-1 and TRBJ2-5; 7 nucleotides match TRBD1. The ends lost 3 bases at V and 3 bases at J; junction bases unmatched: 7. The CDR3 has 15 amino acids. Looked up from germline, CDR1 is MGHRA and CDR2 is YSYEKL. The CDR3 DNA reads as TGCGCCAGCAGCCAGGTCGTGACAGGGAAAGAGACCCAGTACTTC. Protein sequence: CASSQVVTGKETQYF.

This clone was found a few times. CDR3 sequence reads: CASSTGTGTGELFF. The CDR3 DNA follows: TGTGCCAGCAGCACCGGGACAGGGACCGGGGAGCTGTTTTTT. The chain carries TRBV4-2 and TRBJ2-2, with 9 bases that match TRBD1. The J segment lost 5 bases and the V segment lost 5 bases, leaving 3 bases of the junction unmatched. CDR3 length: 14 residues. Germline V gene lookup returns CDR1 LGHNA and CDR2 YNFKEQ.

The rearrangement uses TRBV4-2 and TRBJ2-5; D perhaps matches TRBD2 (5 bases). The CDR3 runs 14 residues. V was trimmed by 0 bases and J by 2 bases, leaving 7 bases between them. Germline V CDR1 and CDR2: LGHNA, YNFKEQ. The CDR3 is CASSQEDYQETQYF. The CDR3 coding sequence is TGTGCCAGCAGCCAAGAAGACTATCAAGAGACCCAGTACTTC.

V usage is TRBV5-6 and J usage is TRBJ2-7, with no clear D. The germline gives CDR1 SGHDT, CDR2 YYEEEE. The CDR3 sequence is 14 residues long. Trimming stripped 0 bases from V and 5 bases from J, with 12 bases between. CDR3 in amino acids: CASSLGHPSDEQYV. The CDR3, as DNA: TGTGCCAGCAGCTTGGGGCATCCCTCTGACGAGCAGTACGTC.

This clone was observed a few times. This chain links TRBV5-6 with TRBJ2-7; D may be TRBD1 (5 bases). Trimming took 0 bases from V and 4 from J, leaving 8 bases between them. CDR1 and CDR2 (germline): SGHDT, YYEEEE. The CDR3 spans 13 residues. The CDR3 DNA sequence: TGTGCCAGCAGCTTGGGGACACTTTACGAGCAGTACTTC. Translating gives CASSLGTLYEQYF.

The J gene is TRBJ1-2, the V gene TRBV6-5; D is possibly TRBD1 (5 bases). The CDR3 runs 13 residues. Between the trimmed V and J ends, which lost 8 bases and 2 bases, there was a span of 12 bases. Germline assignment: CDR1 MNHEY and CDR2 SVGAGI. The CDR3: CASGREGNYGYTF. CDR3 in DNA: TGTGCCAGCGGACGGGAGGGGAACTATGGCTACACCTTC.

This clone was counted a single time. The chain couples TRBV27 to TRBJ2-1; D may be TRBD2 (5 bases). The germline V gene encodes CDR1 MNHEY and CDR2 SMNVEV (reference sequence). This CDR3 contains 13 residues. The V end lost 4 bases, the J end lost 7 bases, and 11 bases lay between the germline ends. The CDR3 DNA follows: TGTGCCAGCAGTTCCCTAGCCCGAAATGAGCAGTTCTTC. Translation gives CASSSLARNEQFF.

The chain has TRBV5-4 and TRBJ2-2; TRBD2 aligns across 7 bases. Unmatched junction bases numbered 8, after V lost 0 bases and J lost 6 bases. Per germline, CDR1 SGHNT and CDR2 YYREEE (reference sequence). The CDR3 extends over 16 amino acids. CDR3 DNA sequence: TGTGCCAGCAGCTTGGGCCTAGCGGAGAGAGCCGGGGAGCTGTTTTTT. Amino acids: CASSLGLAERAGELFF.

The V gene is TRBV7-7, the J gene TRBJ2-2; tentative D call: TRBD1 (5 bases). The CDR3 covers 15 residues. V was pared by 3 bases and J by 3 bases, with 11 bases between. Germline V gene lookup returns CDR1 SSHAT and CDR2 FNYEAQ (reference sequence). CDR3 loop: CASSFGEGDTGELFF. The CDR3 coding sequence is TGTGCCAGCAGCTTTGGGGAAGGGGACACCGGGGAGCTGTTTTTT.

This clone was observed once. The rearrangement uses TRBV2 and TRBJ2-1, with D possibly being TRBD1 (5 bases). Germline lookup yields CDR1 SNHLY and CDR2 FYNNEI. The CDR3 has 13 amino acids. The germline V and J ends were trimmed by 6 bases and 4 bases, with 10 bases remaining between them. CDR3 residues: CASSPDSYNEQFF. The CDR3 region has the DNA TGTGCCAGCAGCCCCGACAGTTACAATGAGCAGTTCTTC.

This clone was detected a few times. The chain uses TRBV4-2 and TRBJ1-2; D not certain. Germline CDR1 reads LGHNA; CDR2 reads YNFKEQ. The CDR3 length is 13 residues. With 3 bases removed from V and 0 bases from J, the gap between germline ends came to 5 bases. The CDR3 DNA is TGTGCCAGCAGCCACGGAGCTAACTATGGCTACACCTTC. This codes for CASSHGANYGYTF.